This record concerns one T cell receptor beta chain sequence. What it binds is not known. The data originate from a study of T cells expressing NK-cell markers. At the level of the study: Sorted T-cell subsets CD3+CD56+NKG2C+, CD3+CD56+NKG2C- and CD3+CD56-NKG2C+ were TCR beta-sequenced. Most of the eight sequenced donors tested HCMV-seropositive; one tested seronegative.

Study-wide findings and caveats: In several donors, these clonotypes also led the CD3+CD56-NKG2C+ fraction.

Making the TCR beta cDNA relied on 5'RACE template switching with UMIs. From its re-call of the 5' RACE reads, TCRdb lists each CDR3 protein once, without DNA. The data include under 600,000 distinct CDR3 sequences; the top ten clones carry more than 1.4%. CDR3 length: 16 residues. Germline-derived CDR1 and CDR2 are SGDLS and YYNGEE. This chain uses TRBV9 with TRBJ2-5; without DNA, the TCRdb call of TRBD2 cannot be checked. The source material was blood T cells: a sorted CD56 or NKG2C T cell subset, CD4+ or CD8+ T cells, or bulk PBMC T cells (not recorded which). The receptor's source is a woman aged 50 to 65 in good health. The chain's CDR3 is CASSGLSGRTQETQYF.